Below, 10 T cell receptor beta chains from the same sample are listed, as sequenced in a study of blood T cell repertoires in COVID-19. Method: immunoSEQ multiplex PCR; TCRdb's copy keeps in-frame clones and lacks some. Of roughly 380,000 clones listed, more than 75% were seen once; the top ten hold 1.3%. Sequenced input: PBMCs or T cells enriched from blood (not recorded which). The receptors were gathered from a man aged 25-45 years who had recovered from COVID-19.

The chain links TRBV6-2 or TRBV6-3 to TRBJ2-2, with TRBD1 matching 7 bases. V lost 5 bases to trimming and J lost 5 bases; unmatched junction nucleotides: 11. In germline, CDR1 is MNHEY, CDR2 SVGEGT. The length of the CDR3 is 16 residues. CDR3 bases: TGTGCCAGCAGTCCATGGGGACAGCTTGGGACCGGGGAGCTGTTTTTT. This encodes CASSPWGQLGTGELFF.

This chain connects TRBV15 to TRBJ2-7, with D uncertain. V gave up 1 base and J gave up 5 bases, with 9 bases separating them. Germline V gene lookup returns CDR1 LNHNV and CDR2 YYDKDF (reference sequence). The CDR3 runs 13 residues. The DNA of the CDR3 is TGTGCCACCAGCAGAGCGGGTTGGAACGAGCAGTACTTC. Protein: CATSRAGWNEQYF.

The chain employs TRBV7-2 and TRBJ1-4, with a weak D call TRBD1 (5 bases). The CDR3 extends over 19 amino acids. Per germline, CDR1 SGHTA and CDR2 FQGNSA. V was pared by 5 bases and J by 0 bases, with 22 bases between. The CDR3 here is CASSGGEAWGLATNEKLFF. The CDR3 bases are TGTGCCAGCAGCGGGGGGGAGGCCTGGGGCCTTGCAACTAATGAAAAACTGTTTTTT.

This sequence joins TRBV5-6 and TRBJ1-5; 7 nucleotides agree with TRBD1. The V segment lost 4 bases and the J segment 7 bases; nucleotides outside the gene matches: 8. The CDR3 consists of 14 residues. The germline V gene encodes CDR1 SGHDT and CDR2 YYEEEE. CDR3 DNA sequence: TGTGCCAGCAGCGCAACAGGGGTAGGACAGCCCCAGCATTTT. Protein sequence: CASSATGVGQPQHF.

The J gene is TRBJ2-1, the V gene TRBV2; maybe TRBD2 (7 bases). CDR3 length: 15 residues. Looked up from germline, CDR1 is SNHLY and CDR2 is FYNNEI. The ends were cut back, 8 bases at V and 4 bases at J, with 18 bases in the middle. The CDR3, as DNA: TGTGCCAGCTTTCGGGCGGGGGCCCATTACAATGAGCAGTTCTTC. This sequence encodes CASFRAGAHYNEQFF.

The chain combines TRBV19 with TRBJ1-1, with 9 bases matching TRBD1. J lost 4 bases, V lost 6 bases, and 9 bases had no gene match. The CDR3 has 15 residues. Germline V gene data show CDR1 as LNHDA and CDR2 as SQIVND (reference sequence). CDR3 in amino acids: CASRTQQGAFTEAFF. The DNA for the CDR3 is TGTGCCAGTAGAACCCAACAGGGGGCGTTCACTGAAGCTTTCTTT.

The V gene is TRBV2, the J gene TRBJ1-3, with 8 bases identical to TRBD1. Losses at the gene ends were 7 bases for V and 2 bases for J; bases not matched to a gene: 4. The length of the CDR3 is 14 residues. The germline gives CDR1 SNHLY, CDR2 FYNNEI. CDR3: CASTKDRAGNTIYF. CDR3 nucleotide sequence: TGTGCCAGCACCAAGGACAGGGCTGGAAACACCATATATTTT.

The sample holds one count of this clone. The J gene is TRBJ1-6, the V gene TRBV7-2; 7 positions agree with TRBD1. Per germline, CDR1 SGHTA and CDR2 FQGNSA. Germline trimming cut 5 bases from V and 9 bases from J; bases unmatched to any gene: 10. There are 15 residues in the CDR3. The CDR3 region is CASSLDRAGLSPLHF. Here the CDR3 DNA reads TGTGCCAGCAGCCTTGACAGGGCGGGTCTTTCACCCCTCCACTTT.

The J gene is TRBJ2-5, the V gene TRBV30; D unclear. Trimming removed 4 bases from V and 5 bases from J, with 11 bases in between. Germline V gene lookup returns CDR1 GTSNPN and CDR2 SVGIG (reference sequence). This CDR3 region has 12 residues. The CDR3 spells CAWTPLRETQYF. The CDR3 nucleotides read TGTGCCTGGACCCCCCTCCGGGAGACCCAGTACTTC.

The chain uses TRBV14 and TRBJ1-2, with 7 bases lining up with TRBD1. The CDR3 covers 14 residues. Trimming at V came to 3 bases and at J to 3 bases, leaving 4 bases not matched to a gene. Germline loops: CDR1 SGHDN, CDR2 FVKESK. The CDR3 region is CASSHRQGHYGYTF. The CDR3 nucleotides are TGTGCCAGCAGCCATCGACAGGGTCACTATGGCTACACCTTC.